A single sample gave rise to the 15 T cell receptor beta chains below, sequenced in a study of control samples from healthy donors and cancer patients. The table came from immunoSEQ multiplex PCR; TCRdb's copy has only in-frame clones and leaves some out. Found here are roughly 88,000 clones, more than 85% of them singletons; the top ten hold over 8%. Specimen: blood. Every receptor here comes from a man in his late teens or twenties in good health.

The chain joins TRBV6-5 to TRBJ2-5; tentative D call: TRBD2 (6 bases). Germline loops: CDR1 MNHEY, CDR2 SVGAGI. V dropped 5 bases and J dropped 4 bases, with 17 bases sitting between them. The length of the CDR3 is 15 residues. The CDR3, as DNA: TGTGCCAGCAGTCCTGCGGGAAGGCCCCGAGAGACCCAGTACTTC. Its translation: CASSPAGRPRETQYF.

The V and J genes are TRBV2 and TRBJ1-2; 10 bases agree with TRBD1. Germline CDR1 SNHLY, CDR2 FYNNEI. V lost 10 bases and J lost 2; bases outside the gene matches: 7. The CDR3 is 14 residues long. CDR3 nucleotides: TGTGCCACCTCGAGGGGACAGGGGAACTATGGCTACACCTTC. It encodes CATSRGQGNYGYTF.

The chain recombines TRBV4-1 with TRBJ1-5, with D possibly being TRBD1 (5 bases). V lost 4 bases to trimming and J lost 3 bases, with 13 bases between them. There are 15 residues in the CDR3. The germline V gene has CDR1 MGHRA and CDR2 YSYEKL. CDR3 residues: CASSLREADNQPQHF. The CDR3 bases are TGCGCCAGCAGCCTCAGGGAGGCGGACAATCAGCCCCAGCATTTT.

The chain employs TRBV5-6 and TRBJ1-1; D is perhaps TRBD1 (6 bases). The V and J ends lost 3 bases and 0 bases respectively, with 9 bases between them. Germline V gives CDR1 SGHDT, CDR2 YYEEEE. This CDR3 has 14 amino acids. The CDR3 DNA reads TGTGCCAGCAGCTACAGGGCGGTGAACACTGAAGCTTTCTTT. Translating gives CASSYRAVNTEAFF.

The rearrangement joins TRBV25-1 to TRBJ2-7; D is unclear. This CDR3 comprises 12 residues. Trimming took off 8 bases at V and 3 bases at J, with 11 bases between the two ends. Germline values: CDR1 MGHDK, CDR2 SYGVNS. The CDR3 nucleotides are TGTGCCAGCGAATCAGGATTCTACGAGCAGTACTTC. This sequence encodes CASESGFYEQYF.

V is TRBV14 and J is TRBJ2-5, with a possible D match to TRBD2 (6 bases). From germline, CDR1 is SGHDN and CDR2 FVKESK. V lost 1 base and J lost 5, with 20 bases in between. The CDR3 is 17 amino acids. The CDR3 is CASSQGLADSEGETQYF. The CDR3 DNA reads as TGTGCCAGCAGCCAAGGATTAGCTGACTCGGAGGGGGAGACCCAGTACTTC. The entire variable domain, with the rest obtained from reference TRBV14 and TRBJ2-5, is as follows: EAGVTQFPSHSVIEKGQTVTLRCDPISGHDNLYWYRRVMGKEIKFLLHFVKESKQDESGMPNNRFLAERTGGTYSTLKVQPAELEDSGVYFCASSQGLADSEGETQYFGPGTRLLVL.

The V gene is TRBV6-5, the J gene TRBJ2-1, with 8 bases identical to TRBD2. This CDR3 is built from 13 residues. Unmatched junction bases numbered 4, after V lost 6 bases and J lost 6 bases. Germline CDR1 reads MNHEY; CDR2 reads SVGAGI. The CDR3 protein is CASRMTSANEQFF. The CDR3, as DNA: TGTGCCAGCAGGATGACTAGCGCCAATGAGCAGTTCTTC.

J is TRBJ1-1 and V is TRBV6-2 or TRBV6-3; tentatively, D is TRBD1 (5 bases). Germline CDR1 and CDR2: MNHEY and SVGEGT. This CDR3 has 14 residues. Trimming took 2 bases from V and 7 from J, leaving 14 bases between them. The CDR3 sequence: CASSYAGVRSEAFF. The CDR3 nucleotides read TGTGCCAGCAGTTACGCGGGGGTCCGCAGTGAAGCTTTCTTT.

The chain has TRBV30 and TRBJ2-2; TRBD1 aligns across 8 bases. The ends lost 5 bases at V and 0 bases at J; junction bases unmatched: 2. The V gene's germline CDR1 is GTSNPN and CDR2 SVGIG (reference sequence). The CDR3 loop spans 14 amino acids. CDR3 coding DNA: TGTGCCTGGGCGGGACAGGCGAACACCGGGGAGCTGTTTTTT. It specifies CAWAGQANTGELFF. Full variable domain (outside the CDR3, taken from reference TRBV30 and TRBJ2-2): SQTIHQWPATLVQPVGSPLSLECTVEGTSNPNLYWYRQAAGRGLQLLFYSVGIGQISSEVPQNLSASRPQDRQFILSSKKLLLSDSGFYLCAWAGQANTGELFFGEGSRLTVL.

The chain couples TRBV18 to TRBJ1-2; D is uncertain. V was shortened by 1 base and J by 2 bases, with 8 bases between the two germline ends. Germline V lookup: CDR1 KGHSH, CDR2 LQKENI. CDR3 length: 14 amino acids. The CDR3 nucleotides are TGTGCCAGCTCACCACAGGGATTCAACTATGGCTACACCTTC. This encodes CASSPQGFNYGYTF.

The chain employs TRBV2 and TRBJ2-4; TRBD1 is a possible D gene (6 bases). Germline CDR1 reads SNHLY; CDR2 reads FYNNEI. This CDR3 has 12 residues. Trimming shortened V by 8 bases and J by 1 base, and 6 bases separated the two germline ends. The CDR3 region is CASQGAKNIQYF. In DNA form, the CDR3 reads TGTGCCAGCCAGGGGGCCAAAAACATTCAGTACTTC.

V gene TRBV7-9 combines with J gene TRBJ2-5; a possible D gene is TRBD1 (7 bases). The CDR3 has 14 residues. Trimming took off 3 bases at V and 7 bases at J, with 15 bases between the two ends. Germline lookup yields CDR1 SEHNR and CDR2 FQNEAQ (reference sequence). The CDR3 DNA follows: TGTGCCAGCAGCTTTGGAGGGGGCCGGGGGACCCAGTACTTC. The encoded protein is CASSFGGGRGTQYF.

V usage is TRBV7-9 and J usage is TRBJ2-7; D ambiguous. The CDR3 runs to 12 residues. CDR1 and CDR2 (germline): SEHNR, FQNEAQ (reference sequence). Trimming shortened V by 6 bases and J by 6 bases, and 12 bases separated the two germline ends. CDR3 in DNA: TGTGCCAGCAGTACCAGCCCTCTCGAGCAGTACTTC. Residues: CASSTSPLEQYF.

CDR3 protein: CASSYRRGRGGNQPQHF. The CDR3 DNA sequence: TGTGCCAGCAGTTACCGGCGGGGGCGCGGAGGCAATCAGCCCCAGCATTTT. The genes are TRBV6-2 or TRBV6-3 and TRBJ1-5, with a tentative D call TRBD1 (6 bases). Trimming shortened V by 2 bases and J by 2 bases, and 16 bases separated the two germline ends. Germline V gene data show CDR1 as MNHEY and CDR2 as SVGEGT. The CDR3 is 17 amino acids.

This sequence joins TRBV6-2 or TRBV6-3 and TRBJ2-3; 8 bases align to TRBD2. Germline V gene lookup returns CDR1 MNHEY and CDR2 SVGEGT. The CDR3 covers 14 residues. V shed 6 bases and J 2 bases; nucleotides not matched to a gene: 4. The DNA for the CDR3 is TGTGCCAGCAGCCCCGGGGGGGCCACAGATACGCAGTATTTT. Its translation is CASSPGGATDTQYF.